This T cell receptor (beta chain) emerged from a study of CD8 T cells in Susac syndrome. With random hexamers, reverse transcription was performed on about 0.5 to 1 ug of RNA. Coverage of TCR beta CDR3 amplification by immunoSEQ multiplex PCR extended to 54 Vbeta and 13 Jbeta. Each CDR3 protein gets one entry after TCRdb re-called the immunoSEQ multiplex PCR reads with MiXCR. Of over 20,000 distinct CDR3 sequences detected, 93% appear once; the ten largest clones hold 0.6% to 0.75%. The origin of this receptor is a human donor with Susac syndrome. Sequenced: CD8+ T cells from PBMCs.

The CDR3 DNA follows: TGTGCCAGCAGCGACTCAGGGGTCCGCACTGAAGCTTTCTTT. Encoded protein: CASSDSGVRTEAFF. J is TRBJ1-1 and V is TRBV7-9, with D possibly TRBD1 on 6 matching bases. Per the germline V gene, CDR1 is SEHNR and CDR2 is FQNEAQ (reference sequence). The V and J ends lost 5 bases and 4 bases respectively, with 14 bases between them. CDR3 length equals 14 residues.